The clone carrying this TCR beta chain was observed a handful of times. Its antigen is as yet unknown. The TCR beta cDNA libraries carried unique molecular identifiers. TCRdb itself ran the PCR reads through MiXCR, one entry per CDR3 protein. The sample has some 800,000 distinct CDR3 sequences; about 45% are singletons. The CDR3 is 10 amino acids. The germline CDR1 and CDR2 sequences are MGHRA and YSYEKL. V was cut by 10 bases and J by 6 bases, with 9 bases left in between. The data stem from a study of post-analysis software for immune sequencing data. Study-level background: Patients had relapsing-remitting, secondary progressive or progressive-relapsing multiple sclerosis; some lacked subtype.

General study points: Relative to controls, patients had five TRBV segments at higher frequency, with TRBV5-6, TRBV5-1 and TRBV20-1 among these.

Sequencing was done on a sample of blood. This receptor was taken from a girl aged 10-17 years with multiple sclerosis. The chain joins TRBV4-1 to TRBJ1-2, with D unresolved. CDR3 sequence (DNA): TGCGCCAACCGCCGGGATGGCTACACCTTC. As protein: CANRRDGYTF.